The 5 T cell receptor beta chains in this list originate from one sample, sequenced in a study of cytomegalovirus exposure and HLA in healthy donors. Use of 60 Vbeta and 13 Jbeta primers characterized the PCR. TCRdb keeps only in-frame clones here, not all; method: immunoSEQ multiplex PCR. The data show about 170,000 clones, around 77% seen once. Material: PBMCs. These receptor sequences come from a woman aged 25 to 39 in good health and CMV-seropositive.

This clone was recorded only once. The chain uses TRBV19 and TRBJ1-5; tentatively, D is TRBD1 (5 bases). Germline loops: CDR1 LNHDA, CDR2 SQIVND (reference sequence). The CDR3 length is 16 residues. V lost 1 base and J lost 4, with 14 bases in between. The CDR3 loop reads CASSIGSRGWNQPQHF. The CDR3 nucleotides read TGTGCCAGTAGTATAGGTAGTCGGGGGTGGAATCAGCCCCAGCATTTT.

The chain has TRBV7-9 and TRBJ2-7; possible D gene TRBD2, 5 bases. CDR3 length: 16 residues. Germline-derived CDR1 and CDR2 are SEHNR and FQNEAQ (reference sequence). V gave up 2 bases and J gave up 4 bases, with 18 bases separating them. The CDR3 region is CASSLSIGSMIYEQYF. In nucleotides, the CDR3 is TGTGCCAGCAGCTTAAGTATTGGGAGTATGATTTACGAGCAGTACTTC.

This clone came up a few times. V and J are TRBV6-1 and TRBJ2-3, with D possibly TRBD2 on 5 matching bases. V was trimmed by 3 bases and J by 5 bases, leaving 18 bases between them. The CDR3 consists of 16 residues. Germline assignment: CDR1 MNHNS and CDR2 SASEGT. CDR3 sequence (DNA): TGTGCCAGCAGTGACCCGGGATACAGTGACGGAGATACGCAGTATTTT. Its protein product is CASSDPGYSDGDTQYF.

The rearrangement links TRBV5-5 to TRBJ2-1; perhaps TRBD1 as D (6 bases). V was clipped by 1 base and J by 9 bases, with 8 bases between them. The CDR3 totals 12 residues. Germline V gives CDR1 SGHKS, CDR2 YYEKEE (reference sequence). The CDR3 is CASSLSGAEQFF. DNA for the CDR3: TGTGCCAGCAGCTTGTCAGGGGCTGAGCAGTTCTTC.

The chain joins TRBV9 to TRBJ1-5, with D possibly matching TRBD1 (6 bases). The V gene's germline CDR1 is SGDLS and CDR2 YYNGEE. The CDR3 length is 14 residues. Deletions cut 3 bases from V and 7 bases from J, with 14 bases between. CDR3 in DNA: TGTGCCAGCAGCGATGGGACAAAGGGGCAGCCCCAGCATTTT. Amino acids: CASSDGTKGQPQHF.